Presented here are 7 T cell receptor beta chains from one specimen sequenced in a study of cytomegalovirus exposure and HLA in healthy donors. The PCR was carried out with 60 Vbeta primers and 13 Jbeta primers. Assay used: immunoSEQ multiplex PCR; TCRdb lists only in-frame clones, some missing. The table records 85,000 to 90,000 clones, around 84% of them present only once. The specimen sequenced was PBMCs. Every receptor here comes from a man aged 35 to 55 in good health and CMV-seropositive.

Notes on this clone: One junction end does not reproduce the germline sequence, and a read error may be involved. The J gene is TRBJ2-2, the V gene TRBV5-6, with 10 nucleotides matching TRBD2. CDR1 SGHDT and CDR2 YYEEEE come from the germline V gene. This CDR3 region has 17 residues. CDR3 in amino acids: CASSLYRLAGEGGELLF. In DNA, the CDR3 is TGTGCCAGCAGCTTGTATCGTCTAGCGGGAGAAGGCGGGGAGCTGCTTTTT. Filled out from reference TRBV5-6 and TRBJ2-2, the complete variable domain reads DAGVTQSPTHLIKTRGQQVTLRCSPKSGHDTVSWYQQALGQGPQFIFQYYEEEERQRGNFPDRFSGHQFPNYSSELNVNALLLGDSALYLCASSLYRLAGEGGELLFGEGSRLTVL.

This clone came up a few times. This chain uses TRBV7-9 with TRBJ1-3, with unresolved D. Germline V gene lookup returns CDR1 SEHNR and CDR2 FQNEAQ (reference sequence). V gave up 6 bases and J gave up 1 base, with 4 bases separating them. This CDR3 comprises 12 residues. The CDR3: CASSPSGNTIYF. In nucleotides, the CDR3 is TGTGCCAGCAGTCCATCTGGAAACACCATATATTTT. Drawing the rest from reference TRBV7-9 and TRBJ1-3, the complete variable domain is DTGVSQNPRHKITKRGQNVTFRCDPISEHNRLYWYRQTLGQGPEFLTYFQNEAQLEKSRLLSDRFSAERPKGSFSTLEIQRTEQGDSAMYLCASSPSGNTIYFGEGSWLTVV.

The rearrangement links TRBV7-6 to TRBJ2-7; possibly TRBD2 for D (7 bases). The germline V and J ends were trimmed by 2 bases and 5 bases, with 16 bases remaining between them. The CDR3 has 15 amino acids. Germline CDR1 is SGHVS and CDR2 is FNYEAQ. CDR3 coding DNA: TGTGCCAGCAGCTTATATTCGGGGGGCGGGGACGAGCAGTACTTC. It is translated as CASSLYSGGGDEQYF.

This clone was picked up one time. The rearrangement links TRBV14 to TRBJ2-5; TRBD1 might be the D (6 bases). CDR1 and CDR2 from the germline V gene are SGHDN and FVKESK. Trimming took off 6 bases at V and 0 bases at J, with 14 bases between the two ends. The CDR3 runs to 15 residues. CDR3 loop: CASSTRRTDQETQYF. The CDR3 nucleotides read TGTGCCAGCAGTACACGCCGGACAGACCAAGAGACCCAGTACTTC.

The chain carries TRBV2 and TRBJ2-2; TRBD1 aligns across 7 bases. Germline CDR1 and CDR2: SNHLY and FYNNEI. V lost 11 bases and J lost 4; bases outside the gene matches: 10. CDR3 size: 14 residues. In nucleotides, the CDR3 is TGTGCCGGGAAACAGGGGACGGGCACCGGGGAGCTGTTTTTT. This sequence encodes CAGKQGTGTGELFF.

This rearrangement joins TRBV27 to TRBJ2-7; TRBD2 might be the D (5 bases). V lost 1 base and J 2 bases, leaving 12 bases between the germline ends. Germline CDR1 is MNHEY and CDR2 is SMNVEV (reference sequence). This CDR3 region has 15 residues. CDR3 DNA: TGTGCCAGCAGTTTATTGCGCGGGTTCCCCTACGAGCAGTACTTC. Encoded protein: CASSLLRGFPYEQYF.

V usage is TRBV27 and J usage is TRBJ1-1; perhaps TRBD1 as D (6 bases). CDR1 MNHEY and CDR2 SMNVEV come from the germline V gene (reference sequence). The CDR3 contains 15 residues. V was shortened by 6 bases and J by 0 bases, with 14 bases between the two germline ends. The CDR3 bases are TGTGCCAGCAGGCAATTACAGGGAGTGAACACTGAAGCTTTCTTT. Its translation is CASRQLQGVNTEAFF.